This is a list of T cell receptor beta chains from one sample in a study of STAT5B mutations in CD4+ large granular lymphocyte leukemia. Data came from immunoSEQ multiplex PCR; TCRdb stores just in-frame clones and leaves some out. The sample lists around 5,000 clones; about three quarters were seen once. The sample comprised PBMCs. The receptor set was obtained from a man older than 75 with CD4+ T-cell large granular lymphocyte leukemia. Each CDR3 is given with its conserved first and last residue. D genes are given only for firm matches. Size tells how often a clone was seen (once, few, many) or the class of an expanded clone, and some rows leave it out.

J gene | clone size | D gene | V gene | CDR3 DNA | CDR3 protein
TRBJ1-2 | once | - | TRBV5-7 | TGTGCCAGCAGCTTGGGTTTACCCAACTATGGCTACACCTTC | CASSLGLPNYGYTF
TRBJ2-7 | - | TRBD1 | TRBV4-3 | TGCGCCAGCAGCCAAGATTGGGGGACAGTCCTGCAGCAGTACTTC | CASSQDWGTVLQQYF
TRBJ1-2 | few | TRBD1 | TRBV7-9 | TGTGCCAGCAGCTTTGGACAGGGGGCGTTCTATGGCTACACCTTC | CASSFGQGAFYGYTF
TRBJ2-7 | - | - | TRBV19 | TGTGCCAGCAGCTTAGCTGGACGGGCCTACGAGCAGTACTTC | CASSLAGRAYEQYF
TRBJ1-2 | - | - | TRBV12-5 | TGTGCTAGTGGTTTGGCCCCCCCAGGGGACTATGGCTACACCTTC | CASGLAPPGDYGYTF
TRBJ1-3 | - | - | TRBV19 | TGTGCCAGTAGTATACAACAGGAAATAAGAAGCTCTGGAAACACCATATATTTT | CASSIQQEIRSSGNTIYF
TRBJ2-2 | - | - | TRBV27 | TGTGCCAGCAGCCATTCGAACACCGGGGAGCTGTTTTTT | CASSHSNTGELFF
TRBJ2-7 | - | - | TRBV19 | TGTGCCAGTAGTAATGAGGGGGGAAACTCCTACGAGCAGTACTTC | CASSNEGGNSYEQYF
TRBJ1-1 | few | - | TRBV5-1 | TGCGCCAGCAGCTTGGCGTCTCCAGAGGAGACTGAAGCTTTCTTT | CASSLASPEETEAFF
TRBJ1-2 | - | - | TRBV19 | TGTGCCAGTAGTGTCTGGAGTCTGGAGGGCTACACCTTC | CASSVWSLEGYTF
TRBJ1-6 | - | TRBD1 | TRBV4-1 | TGCGCCAGCAGCCAAGAGAAGGGGGACAGGAATTCACCCCTCCACTTT | CASSQEKGDRNSPLHF
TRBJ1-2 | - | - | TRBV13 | TGTGCCAGCAGCTTAGGCCGACAGAACTATGGCTACACCTTC | CASSLGRQNYGYTF
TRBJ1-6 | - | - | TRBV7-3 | TGTGCCAGCAGCTCCCATAATTCACCCCTCCACTTT | CASSSHNSPLHF
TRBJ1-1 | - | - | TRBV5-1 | TGCGCCAGCAGCTTGGCCTGGGGTTCTGAAGCTTTCTTT | CASSLAWGSEAFF
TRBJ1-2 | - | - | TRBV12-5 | TGTGCTAGTGGTTGTTTGTGCGGCTACACCTTC | CASGCLCGYTF
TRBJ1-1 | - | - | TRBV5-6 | TGTGCCAGCAGCTTCGGGTACACTGAAGCTTTCTTT | CASSFGYTEAFF
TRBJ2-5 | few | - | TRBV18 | TGTGCCAGCTCACCCACAGAGGGAGAGACCCAGTACTTC | CASSPTEGETQYF
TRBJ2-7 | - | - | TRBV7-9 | TGTGCCAGCAGCTCCCCCCGTCTTGGGGGTACGAGCGAGCAGTACTTC | CASSSPRLGGTSEQYF
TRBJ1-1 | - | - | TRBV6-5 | TGTGCCAGCAGCTGGGGACGAAACACTGAAGCTTTCTTT | CASSWGRNTEAFF
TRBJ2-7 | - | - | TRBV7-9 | TGTGCCAGCAGCTTAGCGGGGCACACCTACGAGCAGTACTTC | CASSLAGHTYEQYF
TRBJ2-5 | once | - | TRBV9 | TGTGCCAGCAGCGTAGGCAGAGGCTACCAAGAGACCCAGTACTTC | CASSVGRGYQETQYF
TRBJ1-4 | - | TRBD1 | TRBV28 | TGTGCCAGCAGTGGGACAGGGGTTTTGGAAAAACTGTTTTTT | CASSGTGVLEKLFF